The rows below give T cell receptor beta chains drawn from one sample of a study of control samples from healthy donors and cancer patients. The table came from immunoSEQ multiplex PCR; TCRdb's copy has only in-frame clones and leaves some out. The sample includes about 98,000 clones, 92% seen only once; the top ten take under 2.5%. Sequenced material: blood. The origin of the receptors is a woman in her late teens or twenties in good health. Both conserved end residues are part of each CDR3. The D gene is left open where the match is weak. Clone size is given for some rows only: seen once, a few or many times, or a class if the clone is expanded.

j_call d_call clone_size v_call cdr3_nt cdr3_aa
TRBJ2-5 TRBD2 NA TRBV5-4 TGTGCCAGCAGCTTAGCGGGGGGGCTGGAGACCCAGTACTTC CASSLAGGLETQYF
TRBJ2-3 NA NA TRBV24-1 TGTGCCACCAGTGATCCAGATACGCAGTATTTT CATSDPDTQYF
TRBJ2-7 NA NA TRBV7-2 TGTGCCAGCAGCCCCAACTACGAGCAGTACTTC CASSPNYEQYF
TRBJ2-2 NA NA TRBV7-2 TGTGCCAGCAGCCTAGTCAGGGCCACCGGGGAGCTGTTTTTT CASSLVRATGELFF
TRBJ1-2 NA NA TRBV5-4 TGTGCCAGCAGCTCTGGAACGGGATACACCTTC CASSSGTGYTF
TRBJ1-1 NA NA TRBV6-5 TGTGCCAGCAGCTTAGAAACAGGGATAGCCACTGAAGCTTTCTTT CASSLETGIATEAFF
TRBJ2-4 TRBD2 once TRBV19 TGTGCCAGTAGTATCCGGGGGGGAGGAAACATTCAGTACTTC CASSIRGGGNIQYF
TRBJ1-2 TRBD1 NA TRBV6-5 TGTGCCAGCAGTTACATGGGACAGCGCCTGGGAGGCTACACCTTC CASSYMGQRLGGYTF
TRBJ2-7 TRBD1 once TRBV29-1 TGCAGCGTACCGGGACAGGGGGCCTACGAGCAGTACTTC CSVPGQGAYEQYF
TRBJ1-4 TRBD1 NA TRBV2 TGTGCCAGCAATACAGGGGTCCTTAATGAAAAACTGTTTTTT CASNTGVLNEKLFF
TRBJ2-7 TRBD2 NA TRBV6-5 TGTGCCAGCAGTTATTTTAGCGGGGGAAACTACGAGCAGTACTTC CASSYFSGGNYEQYF
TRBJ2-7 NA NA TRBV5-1 TGCGCCAGCAGCTTATCCGGACAGCTCTCCTACGAGCAGTACTTC CASSLSGQLSYEQYF
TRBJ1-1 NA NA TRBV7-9 TGTGCCAGCAGCCCCTACAGGCACCGTAGAACTGAAGCTTTCTTT CASSPYRHRRTEAFF
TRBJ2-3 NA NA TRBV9 TGTGCCAGCAGCGTATCCAGCGGCTATAGCACAGATACGCAGTATTTT CASSVSSGYSTDTQYF
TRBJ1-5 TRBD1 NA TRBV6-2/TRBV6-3 TGTGCCAGCAGTTACTCCGGGACAGTCAACAATCAGCCCCAGCATTTT CASSYSGTVNNQPQHF
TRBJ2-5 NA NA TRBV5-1 TGCGCCAGCAGCTTAGGAGAAGAGACCCAGTACTTC CASSLGEETQYF
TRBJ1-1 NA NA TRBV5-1 TGCGCCAGCAGCCGGCAGGAGAACACTGAAGCTTTCTTT CASSRQENTEAFF
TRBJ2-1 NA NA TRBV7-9 TGTGCCAGCAGCACCCCCCTTAGGACGGGATTATTCAATGAGCAGTTCTTC CASSTPLRTGLFNEQFF
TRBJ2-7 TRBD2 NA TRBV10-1 TGCGCCAGCAGTGCCGGGACAGATCCTAGCGGGAGTTCCTACGAGCAGTACTTC CASSAGTDPSGSSYEQYF
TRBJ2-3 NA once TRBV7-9 TGTGCCAGCAGCCAACCACCGGGGGGCGCTGGCACAGATACGCAGTATTTT CASSQPPGGAGTDTQYF
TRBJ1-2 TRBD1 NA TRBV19 TGTGCCAGTAGTATTCGGGACAGGGGTGGCTACACCTTC CASSIRDRGGYTF
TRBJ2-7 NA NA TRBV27 TGTGCCAGCAGTGGGGGTGGGGGGTACGAGCAGTACTTC CASSGGGGYEQYF
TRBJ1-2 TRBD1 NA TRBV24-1 TGTGCCACCAGTGATAAGACAGGGAACTATGGCTACACCTTC CATSDKTGNYGYTF
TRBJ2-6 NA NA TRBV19 TGTGCCAGTAGTATTATCGGGACCTCTCGATCTGGGGCCAACGTCCTGACTTTC CASSIIGTSRSGANVLTF
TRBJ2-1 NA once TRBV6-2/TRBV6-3 TGTGCCAGCAGTTACTTGCTAGCTGGACGAGATGAGCAGTTCTTC CASSYLLAGRDEQFF
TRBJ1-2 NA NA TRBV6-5 TGTGCCAGCAGTTACGGGCAGGTGGGGGGTAACTATGGCTACACCTTC CASSYGQVGGNYGYTF
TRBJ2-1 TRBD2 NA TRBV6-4 TGTGCCAGCAGTCACGGACTAGCGGGAGGGGGGGAGCAGTTCTTC CASSHGLAGGGEQFF
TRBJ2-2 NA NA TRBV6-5 TGTGCCAGCAGTTACACCATCTCTACCGGGGAGCTGTTTTTT CASSYTISTGELFF
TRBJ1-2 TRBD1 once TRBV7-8 TGTGCCAGCAGCTTAGTACAGGGGGAAAACTATGGCTACACCTTC CASSLVQGENYGYTF
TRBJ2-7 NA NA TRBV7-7 TGTGCTAGCAGCTTAGGGGCGGGGCCAACCTACGAGCAGTACTTC CASSLGAGPTYEQYF
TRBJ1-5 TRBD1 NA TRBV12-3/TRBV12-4 TGTGCCAGCAGTTTACAGGGGGATCAGCCCCAGCATTTT CASSLQGDQPQHF
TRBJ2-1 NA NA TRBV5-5 TGTGCCAGCAGCTTGGGGCTAGCTGACTCCAATGAGCAGTTCTTC CASSLGLADSNEQFF
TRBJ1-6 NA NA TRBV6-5 TGTGCCAGCAGTTACTGGGTTAATTCACCCCTCCACTTT CASSYWVNSPLHF
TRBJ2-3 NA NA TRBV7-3 TGTGCCAGCAGCTTAATGGGAGATACGCAGTATTTT CASSLMGDTQYF
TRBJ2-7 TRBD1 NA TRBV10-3 TGTGCCATCAGTCGCGCGTCCGGGACAGGGTTCTACGAGCAGTACTTC CAISRASGTGFYEQYF
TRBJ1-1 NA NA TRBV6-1 TGTGCCAGCAGTGAAGCCCGGCTAAACACTGAGGCTTTCTTT CASSEARLNTEAFF
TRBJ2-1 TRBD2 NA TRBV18 TGTGCCAGCTCACCACCAGCGGGAGGGCGGAATGAGCAGTTCTTC CASSPPAGGRNEQFF
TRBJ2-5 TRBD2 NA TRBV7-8 TGTGCCAGCAGCTTAGCTCGGGGGGGGGAGACCCAGTACTTC CASSLARGGETQYF